These T cell receptor beta chains were read from a single sample in a study of T-cell memory formation after mild COVID-19. TCRdb itself ran the 5' RACE reads through MiXCR, one entry per CDR3 protein. The repertoire holds fewer than 700,000 distinct CDR3 sequences, with 20% to 25% as singletons. Sequenced material: PBMCs or a T cell subset sorted from them (not recorded which). Receptors originate from an adult woman who had mild COVID-19 (a few samples of this study predate the infection). Cell type and time point are not known. The CDR3 runs from the conserved cysteine through the conserved F or W. D genes are given only for firm matches. Where a row states a size, it is once, few, many or the class of an expanded clone; other rows omit it.

TRBJ2-7	NA	TRBV7-9	NA	TGTGCCAGCAGCTTAGCGGGGGACGCAGAGCAGTACTTC	CASSLAGDAEQYF
TRBJ2-5	NA	TRBV12-3/TRBV12-4	NA	TGTGCCAGCAGTTTTTGGGGTTCAGCAGAGACCCAGTACTTC	CASSFWGSAETQYF
TRBJ1-4	TRBD1	TRBV4-3	few	TGCGCCAGCAGCCAAGATCTCCTCAAGCCGACAGGGGGTTATGAAAAACTGTTTTTT	CASSQDLLKPTGGYEKLFF
TRBJ2-2	TRBD1	TRBV5-1	few	TGCGCCAGCAGCAGGGCAGGGACAGCGAACACCGGGGAGCTGTTTTTT	CASSRAGTANTGELFF
TRBJ2-7	TRBD2	TRBV29-1	NA	TGCAGCGTTCGGATTGGACTAGCGTCCTACGAGCAGTACTTC	CSVRIGLASYEQYF
TRBJ2-1	NA	TRBV29-1	few	TGCAGCGTTGAGGTACCGGGTCCAAGCTCCTACAATGAGCAGTTCTTC	CSVEVPGPSSYNEQFF
TRBJ2-5	NA	TRBV6-1	few	TGTGCCAATGCAACAGGGAGGGAGACCCAGTACTTC	CANATGRETQYF
TRBJ1-2	TRBD1	TRBV10-3	NA	TGTGCCACCCGGGACAGGGAGAATATTAACTATGGCTACACCTTC	CATRDRENINYGYTF
TRBJ1-2	TRBD1	TRBV20-1	NA	TGCAGTGCTAGGGACAGGGCGTCGTTTGGCTACACCTTC	CSARDRASFGYTF
TRBJ2-5	TRBD2	TRBV11-2	NA	TGTGCCAGCAGCTTACACCCGGGACTAGCGGGAAAGGAAGGAGAGACCCAGTACTTC	CASSLHPGLAGKEGETQYF
TRBJ2-3	TRBD2	TRBV20-1	NA	TGCAGTGCTAGAGACGGGCTAGCGGGGGGGTCAACAGATACGCAGTATTTT	CSARDGLAGGSTDTQYF
TRBJ2-1	NA	TRBV7-3	NA	TGTGCCAGCAGCTTATTGTCCCGGGACAATGAGCAGTTCTTC	CASSLLSRDNEQFF
TRBJ1-4	NA	TRBV20-1	NA	TGCAGTGCTAGAGACCGGGGAGCCGGAAAACTGTTTTTT	CSARDRGAGKLFF
TRBJ2-3	TRBD1	TRBV5-1	NA	TGCGCCAGCAGCTTCGAACAGGGGGACACAGATACGCAGTATTTT	CASSFEQGDTDTQYF
TRBJ2-7	TRBD2	TRBV11-3	NA	TGTGCCAGCAGCTTTTTAGCGGGAGGGCCCCGGGAGCAGTACTTC	CASSFLAGGPREQYF
TRBJ2-1	TRBD2	TRBV7-8	few	TGTGCCAGCAGCTTAGCGCGTTTCCCCAGCGGGAGGAACGATGAGCAGTTCTTC	CASSLARFPSGRNDEQFF
TRBJ2-2	NA	TRBV29-1	few	TGCAGCGCTGAAATATTCACGAACACCGGGGAGCTGTTTTTT	CSAEIFTNTGELFF
TRBJ2-7	NA	TRBV12-3/TRBV12-4	NA	TGTGCCAGCAGACCCTCTGGTTTCTACGAGCAGTACTTC	CASRPSGFYEQYF
TRBJ2-7	NA	TRBV27	few	TGTGCCAGTGGAGACAGGTTCGGGCGTGAGCAGTACTTC	CASGDRFGREQYF
TRBJ1-3	NA	TRBV9	few	TGTGCCAGCAGCGTCAGTAGCCACCCTGGAAACACCATATATTTT	CASSVSSHPGNTIYF
TRBJ2-7	NA	TRBV4-3	NA	TGCGCCAGCAGCCAAGATATAGACCCTGGTGGGAGCTCCTACGAGCAGTACTTC	CASSQDIDPGGSSYEQYF
TRBJ2-1	NA	TRBV5-1	NA	TGCGCCAGCAGCTTGCCGGGATCCTACAATGAGCAGTTCTTC	CASSLPGSYNEQFF
TRBJ1-2	NA	TRBV7-9	many	TGTGCCAGCAGCTTGAGTAACTATGGCTACACCTTC	CASSLSNYGYTF
TRBJ2-3	TRBD1	TRBV24-1	few	TGTGCCACCAGTGATTTTGGGGGGACAGGGCCTACAGATACGCAGTATTTT	CATSDFGGTGPTDTQYF
TRBJ1-1	NA	TRBV2	few	TGTGCCAGCAGTCGACACGGAAACACTGAAGCTTTCTTT	CASSRHGNTEAFF
TRBJ2-1	NA	TRBV9	few	TGTGCCAGCAGCGTAGGGCAGAATGAGCAGTTCTTC	CASSVGQNEQFF
TRBJ1-2	NA	TRBV6-5	NA	TGTGCCAGCAGTTACCAACGGGTGGGCTATGGCTACACCTTC	CASSYQRVGYGYTF
TRBJ2-2	NA	TRBV24-1	NA	TGTGCCACCAGTGATTTTAGGGATAGCACCGGGGAGCTGTTTTTT	CATSDFRDSTGELFF
TRBJ1-2	TRBD1	TRBV9	many	TGTGCCAGCAGTGTAGGGACAGGCTATGGCTACACCTTC	CASSVGTGYGYTF
TRBJ2-5	NA	TRBV13	few	TGTGCCAGCAGCCCTGACTTACAAGAGACCCAGTACTTC	CASSPDLQETQYF
TRBJ2-7	NA	TRBV21-1	NA	TGTGCCAGCAGCAAGATCGGGACTAGCGGGGCCTACGAGCAGTACTTC	CASSKIGTSGAYEQYF
TRBJ2-7	NA	TRBV18	few	TGTGCCAGCTCCGGAACGCAGTCCTACGAGCAGTACTTC	CASSGTQSYEQYF
TRBJ2-7	TRBD2	TRBV6-2/TRBV6-3	NA	TGTGCCAGCAGTCTGCAGCGGGAGGGCCTTCACGAGCAGTACTTC	CASSLQREGLHEQYF
TRBJ1-2	NA	TRBV12-3/TRBV12-4	few	TGTGCCAGCACCCTGGGGGGGGCTGACGGCTACACCTTC	CASTLGGADGYTF
TRBJ2-5	NA	TRBV7-9	few	TGTGCCAGCAGCTTAGGACAGGCCGTGGGGAGGGAGACCCAGTACTTC	CASSLGQAVGRETQYF
TRBJ2-3	TRBD2	TRBV24-1	NA	TGTGCCACCAGTGATTTGCGGGGGGGGAAAGATACGCAGTATTTT	CATSDLRGGKDTQYF
TRBJ2-1	NA	TRBV6-2/TRBV6-3	NA	TGTGCCAGCAGTTTCCGACAGCTGCAGTTCTTC	CASSFRQLQFF
TRBJ1-2	TRBD1	TRBV2	NA	TGTGCCAGCAGTGAATGGGACAGGGACGGCTACACCTTC	CASSEWDRDGYTF
TRBJ2-7	TRBD1	TRBV7-9	few	TGTGCCAGCAGCTCGCCCGGGACAGACTACGAGCAGTACTTC	CASSSPGTDYEQYF
TRBJ2-5	NA	TRBV7-2	NA	TGTGCCAGCAGCTTATTTTCGGGGCTGGAGACCCAGTACTTC	CASSLFSGLETQYF
TRBJ2-5	NA	TRBV20-1	few	TGCAGTGCTTTCGCGCCCGACAGAGTAGAAGAGACCCAGTACTTC	CSAFAPDRVEETQYF
TRBJ2-3	TRBD2	TRBV20-1	few	TGCAGTGCTAGAGATCTGTTAGCGGGGGCCATCACAGATACGCAGTATTTT	CSARDLLAGAITDTQYF
TRBJ2-5	TRBD2	TRBV7-9	NA	TGTGCCAGCAGCTATTCCAGCGGGGGTGTGGAGACCCAGTACTTC	CASSYSSGGVETQYF
TRBJ2-7	NA	TRBV4-3	NA	TGCGCCAGCGCTGATGGGGTGGCAGGGAGCTCCTACGAGCAGTACTTC	CASADGVAGSSYEQYF
TRBJ1-3	NA	TRBV20-1	NA	TGCAGTGCTAGAGACACAGGGAAGTACTCTGGAAACACCATATATTTT	CSARDTGKYSGNTIYF
TRBJ1-2	NA	TRBV21-1	NA	TGTGCCAGCAGCAAAGGTTGGACAGGCTCTAACTATGGCTACACCTTC	CASSKGWTGSNYGYTF
TRBJ1-3	NA	TRBV29-1	once	TGCAGCGTTGTATGGATTTCTGGAAACACCATATATTTT	CSVVWISGNTIYF
TRBJ2-3	TRBD1	TRBV11-2	NA	TGTGCCAGCAGCTTAGAGGCCGGGACAGCATACACAGATACGCAGTATTTT	CASSLEAGTAYTDTQYF
TRBJ1-5	NA	TRBV30	once	TGTGCCTGGAGTGTATCCAGGGCTCAGCCCCAGCATTTT	CAWSVSRAQPQHF